One TCR beta chain is described in this entry. This sample is part of a study of blood T cell repertoires in COVID-19. The assay was immunoSEQ multiplex PCR, and TCRdb's table has in-frame clones only and misses some. Altogether around 250,000 clones are present, over 75% being singletons, with the ten largest covering roughly 10%. This CDR3 comprises 13 residues. Trimming removed 5 bases from V and 0 bases from J; junction bases left unmatched: 1. CDR1 and CDR2 from the germline V gene are GTSNPN and SVGIG (reference sequence). This clonotype was sampled from a woman in her seventies with COVID-19, enrolled during active disease. Sample: peripheral blood. The chain uses TRBV30 and TRBJ2-3; 8 bases are a match to TRBD2. The CDR3 nucleotides are TGTGCCTGGGCTAGCGGGAGCACAGATACGCAGTATTTT. It codes for CAWASGSTDTQYF. The full variable domain, with the rest looked up from reference TRBV30 and TRBJ2-3, is SQTIHQWPATLVQPVGSPLSLECTVEGTSNPNLYWYRQAAGRGLQLLFYSVGIGQISSEVPQNLSASRPQDRQFILSSKKLLLSDSGFYLCAWASGSTDTQYFGPGTRLTVL.